This passage covers 5 T cell receptor beta chains from one sample sequenced in a study of CD8+CD57+ T cells in acquired aplastic anemia (dated by TCRdb to 2017 to 2018). TCRdb names Illumina HiSeq 2000 as the instrument used. Profiling of TCR beta VDJ combinations and CDR3 sequences used genomic DNA as the template. The raw public reads went through TCRdb reprocessing: fastp at Q25, MiXCR clone calling, in-frame beta chains kept. Rows matching on CDR3 protein sequence are summarized as one entry with the most common DNA and genes. The sample profile shows 150,000 to 200,000 distinct CDR3 sequences; roughly half of them were found once. The ten largest clones capture around 3% of the sample. The sequenced material came from sorted CD4+, CD8+, or CD8+CD57+ T cells (not recorded which) from PBMCs. The receptor source for this set is a human donor in good health.

As regards this clonotype: A much larger clone differs from this one at a single base, so this may be a read error. The rearrangement uses TRBV19 and TRBJ1-5; tentative D call: TRBD1 (6 bases). Germline-derived CDR1 and CDR2 are LNHDA and SQIVND (reference sequence). There are 14 residues in the CDR3. The V end lost 7 bases, the J end lost 2 bases, and 12 bases lay between the germline ends. The CDR3 DNA sequence: TGTGCCAGTAACCGGGACATGGGCAATCAGCCCCAGCATTTT. Its protein is CASNRDMGNQPQHF.

This clonotype was counted a single time. The chain links TRBV24-1 to TRBJ2-2; possible D gene TRBD2, 6 bases. The CDR3 is made up of 18 amino acids. CDR1 is KGHDR, CDR2 SFDVKD, per germline. Between the trimmed V and J ends, which lost 1 base and 0 bases, there was a span of 14 bases. This CDR3 reads CATSDLIGLPSNTGELFF. The CDR3, as DNA: TGTGCCACCAGTGATTTAATCGGACTACCCTCGAACACCGGGGAGCTGTTTTTT.

In this sample, this clonotype turned up many times. The J gene is TRBJ2-1, the V gene TRBV7-8; TRBD2 aligns across 11 bases. Germline V lookup: CDR1 SGHVS, CDR2 FQNEAQ. With 2 bases clipped from V and 7 bases from J, the junction kept 4 bases outside the gene matches. This CDR3 has 15 amino acids. This CDR3 is CASSLTRLAGNEQFF. The CDR3, as DNA: TGTGCCAGCAGCTTAACTCGACTAGCGGGAAATGAGCAGTTCTTC.

As to this clonotype: A clone one base away is much larger, so this may be a read error. The CDR3 carries no conserved terminal phenylalanine or tryptophan, so it likely arises from a read error. V usage is TRBV5-1 and J usage is TRBJ2-1, with unresolved D. V was pared by 0 bases and J by 3 bases, with 7 bases between. Germline V CDR1 and CDR2: SGHRS, YFSETQ. The CDR3 extends over 14 amino acids. The CDR3 loop is CASSLGHDYNEQFL. The CDR3 DNA reads TGCGCCAGCAGCTTGGGACACGACTACAATGAGCAGTTCCTC.

This clonotype was detected once. This CDR3 fails to terminate in the conserved phenylalanine or tryptophan, so it likely reflects a read error. The chain has TRBV11-1 and TRBJ2-7, with D perhaps TRBD1 or TRBD2 (5 bases each). Trimming stripped 1 base from V and 4 bases from J, with 8 bases between. The CDR3 runs 13 residues. From germline, CDR1 is SGHAT and CDR2 FQDESV (reference sequence). The CDR3 sequence: CASSLGWGYEQYS. CDR3 nucleotides: TGTGCCAGCAGCTTAGGTTGGGGGTACGAGCAGTACTCC.